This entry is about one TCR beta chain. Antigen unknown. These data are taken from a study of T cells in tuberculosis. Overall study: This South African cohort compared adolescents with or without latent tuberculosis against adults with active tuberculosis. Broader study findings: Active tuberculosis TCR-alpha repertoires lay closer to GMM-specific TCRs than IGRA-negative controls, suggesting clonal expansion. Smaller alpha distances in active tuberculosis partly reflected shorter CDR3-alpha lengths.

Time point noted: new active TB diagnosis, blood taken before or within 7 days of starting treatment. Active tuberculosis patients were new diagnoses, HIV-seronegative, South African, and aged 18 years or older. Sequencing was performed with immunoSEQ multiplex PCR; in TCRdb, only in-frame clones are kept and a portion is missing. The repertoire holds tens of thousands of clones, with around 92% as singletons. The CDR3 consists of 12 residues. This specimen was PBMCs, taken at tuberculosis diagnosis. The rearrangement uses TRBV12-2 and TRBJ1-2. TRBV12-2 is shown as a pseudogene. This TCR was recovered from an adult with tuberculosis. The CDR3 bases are TGTGCAAGTCGCTTACCTTCTATTGGCTACACCTTC. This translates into CASRLPSIGYTF.